This T cell receptor (beta chain) was recorded in a study of early T cells in non-severe SARS-CoV-2 infection. In the study overall: With bulk RNA from unsorted whole blood as input, sequencing yielded unpaired chains.

This clonotype was found many times. Its antigen is not known. The TCR library protocol attached unique molecular identifiers to the individual cDNA molecules. Via MiXCR, TCRdb re-called the 5' RACE reads, giving one row per CDR3 protein. This sample has some 54,000 distinct CDR3 sequences, with approximately 9.3% found just once. The CDR3 loop spans 17 amino acids. Germline values: CDR1 SGHTA, CDR2 FQGNSA. Trimming cost V 5 bases and J 8 bases; bases outside gene matches: 18. Study conclusions and caveats: Anti-spike CD8 responses were favored in VDJdb matching, and private and CD4 specificities were missed.

This chain joins TRBV7-2 and TRBJ2-3, with 8 bases aligning to TRBD2. Input material: whole blood. This TCR was recovered from an adult who was a healthcare worker with PCR-confirmed SARS-CoV-2 infection or an uninfected control (not recorded which). The CDR3 is CASSTRRGAGGQSTQYF. CDR3 nucleotides: TGTGCCAGCAGCACCCGGCGGGGGGCGGGAGGTCAGAGTACGCAGTATTTT. Combining the CDR3 with reference TRBV7-2 and TRBJ2-3 gives the whole variable domain GAGVSQSPSNKVTEKGKDVELRCDPISGHTALYWYRQSLGQGLEFLIYFQGNSAPDKSGLPSDRFSAERTGGSVSTLTIQRTQQEDSAVYLCASSTRRGAGGQSTQYFGPGTRLTVL.